This T cell receptor (beta chain) came from a study of identical twins. This clonotype was seen at least ten times. Its antigen is unidentified. Study-wide points: With abundant cord blood beta clonotypes, insertions were fewer; memory repertoires showed no such pattern.

In germline, CDR1 is MGHRA, CDR2 YSYEKL. The CDR3 contains 19 residues. Trimming took off 1 base at V and 2 bases at J, with 21 bases between the two ends. TCRdb reanalysed the 5' RACE reads using MiXCR and keeps one entry per CDR3 protein. The sample shows under 900,000 distinct CDR3 sequences, over 9% of them seen only once. This sample was also put to use in a study of yellow fever vaccine responses in identical twins.

The sample consisted of PBMCs. The chain employs TRBV4-1 and TRBJ2-1, with D perhaps TRBD2 (7 bases). The receptor was isolated from a woman younger than 30 in good health. CDR3 amino acids: CASSQVGGGWGGAYNEQFF. The CDR3 nucleotides read TGCGCCAGCAGCCAAGTCGGAGGGGGATGGGGGGGAGCCTACAATGAGCAGTTCTTC.